This TCR beta chain was obtained from a study of blood T cell repertoires in COVID-19. Trimming cost V 6 bases and J 1 base, with 11 bases left between them. The CDR3 totals 14 residues. The germline gives CDR1 KGHSH, CDR2 LQKENI. Generated by immunoSEQ multiplex PCR, the TCRdb table keeps only in-frame clones and is missing some. The repertoire holds approximately 80,000 clones, 90% seen once, with roughly 1% in the top ten. The chain recombines TRBV18 with TRBJ2-3, with a possible D match to TRBD2 (6 bases). The sequenced sample was peripheral blood. This receptor was identified in a woman in her fifties or sixties in a cohort sampled during active COVID-19. The CDR3 DNA is TGTGCCAGCTCCCTCGGGGGTGGCACAGATACGCAGTATTTT. Protein sequence: CASSLGGGTDTQYF. Supplemented by reference TRBV18 and TRBJ2-3, the full variable domain reads NAGVMQNPRHLVRRRGQEARLRCSPMKGHSHVYWYRQLPEEGLKFMVYLQKENIIDESGMPKERFSAEFPKEGPSILRIQQVVRGDSAAYFCASSLGGGTDTQYFGPGTRLTVL.